This entry features one TCR beta chain sequence. A read error may produce the germline difference seen at one junction end. Germline DNA was also extracted, and blood RNA derived from unsorted whole blood. The data derive from a study of tumor-infiltrating lymphocytes in primary liver carcinoma. The overall study: The patients, men and women alike, were aged 30 to 69 years.

Total RNA (around 500 ng) served as template for TCR beta cDNA synthesis primed by a constant-region primer. Libraries of TCR beta came from three nested multiplex PCR rounds with slightly modified ARM-PCR. TRBV1-TRBV30 forward primers paired with a C-beta reverse primer were used in the first two PCR rounds, which ran roughly 9 cycles each. From the multiplex PCR reads, TCRdb called clonotypes with MiXCR, one entry per CDR3 protein. The repertoire has 300,000 to 350,000 distinct CDR3 sequences, around three fifths of them found once; the top ten carry 5.5% to 8%. This CDR3 spans 13 amino acids. CDR1 and CDR2 (germline): DFQATT, SNEGSKA (reference sequence).

The rearrangement joins TRBV20-1 to TRBJ2-5; TRBD2 might be the D (7 bases). Sequencing was done on a sample of peripheral blood. This receptor was obtained from a man aged 40-49 years with primary liver carcinoma and hepatitis B virus infection. DNA for the CDR3: TGCAGTGCTAGGTGGGGGGGCCGGGAGACTCAGTACTTC. Amino acid sequence: CSARWGGRETQYF.